Each of the 7 T cell receptor beta chains below was sequenced from the same sample in a study of blood T cell repertoires in COVID-19. The data were produced by immunoSEQ multiplex PCR, yet TCRdb's version contains in-frame clones alone and is incomplete. The table includes under 200,000 clones, 65% to 85% detected once. What was sequenced was peripheral blood. Receptors were obtained from a woman aged 60 to 75 with acute or convalescent COVID-19.

This chain links TRBV11-2 with TRBJ1-4, with 8 positions matching TRBD1. The germline V gene has CDR1 SGHAT and CDR2 FQNNGV. The V gene end was trimmed by 7 bases and the J gene end by 7 bases; junction bases not matched to a gene: 17. The length of the CDR3 is 17 residues. This CDR3 reads CASTLGRGRIKSEKLFF. CDR3 DNA: TGTGCCAGCACCCTGGGCAGGGGGCGGATAAAAAGTGAAAAACTGTTTTTT.

The chain recombines TRBV18 with TRBJ1-5; weak D call: TRBD1 (5 bases). CDR1 and CDR2 from the germline V gene are KGHSH and LQKENI. Trimming left V 6 bases short and J 9 bases short, with 24 bases between. CDR3 length: 16 residues. The DNA for the CDR3 is TGTGCCAGCTCCCCCGAACAGGCCCTATCCCAGGGGCCCCAGCATTTT. Its translation: CASSPEQALSQGPQHF.

The chain combines TRBV28 with TRBJ1-2, with 7 positions matching TRBD1. This CDR3 is built from 14 residues. The germline V gene encodes CDR1 MDHEN and CDR2 SYDVKM. V lost 6 bases and J lost 10; bases outside the gene matches: 14. The CDR3 sequence: CASSTTGAHIDYTF. In DNA form, the CDR3 reads TGTGCCAGCAGCACCACAGGGGCCCATATTGACTACACCTTC.

The chain recombines TRBV18 with TRBJ1-5; weak D call: TRBD1 (6 bases). Germline lookup yields CDR1 KGHSH and CDR2 LQKENI. The CDR3 loop spans 16 amino acids. Trimming took 1 base from V and 0 from J, leaving 10 bases between them. The CDR3 bases are TGTGCCAGCTCACCACGGGACACGAATAGCAATCAGCCCCAGCATTTT. It is translated as CASSPRDTNSNQPQHF. Together with reference TRBV18 and TRBJ1-5, the CDR3 gives the full variable domain: NAGVMQNPRHLVRRRGQEARLRCSPMKGHSHVYWYRQLPEEGLKFMVYLQKENIIDESGMPKERFSAEFPKEGPSILRIQQVVRGDSAAYFCASSPRDTNSNQPQHFGDGTRLSIL.

The CDR3: CASSARDRGNEKLFF. In nucleotides, the CDR3 is TGTGCCAGCAGCGCCCGGGACAGGGGGAATGAAAAACTGTTTTTT. The chain combines TRBV9 with TRBJ1-4, with TRBD1 matching 11 bases. The J segment lost 5 bases and the V segment lost 3 bases, leaving 3 bases of the junction unmatched. This CDR3 contains 15 residues. Germline CDR1 is SGDLS and CDR2 is YYNGEE.

The rearrangement joins TRBV9 to TRBJ2-2, with D possibly TRBD1 on 6 matching bases. Germline V gene data show CDR1 as SGDLS and CDR2 as YYNGEE. Trimming removed 4 bases at V and 0 bases at J, with 13 bases between. The length of the CDR3 is 16 residues. CDR3 in amino acids: CASSLSGHSNTGELFF. The CDR3 nucleotides read TGTGCCAGCAGCTTGTCGGGACACTCGAACACCGGGGAGCTGTTTTTT.

The chain links TRBV3-1 (or the pseudogene TRBV3-2) to TRBJ2-5; 9 bases line up with TRBD2. The trim removed 1 base at V and 5 bases at J, leaving 8 bases unmatched. CDR1 LGHDT and CDR2 YNNKEL come from the germline V gene (reference sequence). The CDR3 is made up of 16 amino acids. The DNA for the CDR3 is TGTGCCAGCAGCCAAGGGCGGGGGGGCCATTGGGAGACCCAGTACTTC. This encodes CASSQGRGGHWETQYF.